The clone carrying this TCR beta chain was counted ten times or more. The target antigen is unknown. Researchers amplified the TCR beta CDR3 regions from RNA transcripts. The study used the HTBI primer set for a first-round RT-PCR of the TCR CDR3. In TCRdb, the multiplex PCR reads were re-called with MiXCR into one record per CDR3 protein. The profile shows a few hundred thousand distinct CDR3 sequences, approximately 20% of them singletons. This specimen comes from a study of T cells in Graves' hyperthyroidism and ophthalmopathy. Study observations and caveats: Blood also showed most of the thyroid clonotypes that were expanded above 0.001.

The study defined stable Graves' hyperthyroidism as no ophthalmopathy progression within 18 months. Hyperthyroidism had been newly diagnosed in patients aged 18 to 65, and its duration was under 2 months. Germline V gene lookup returns CDR1 MNHNS and CDR2 SASEGT. The CDR3 covers 16 residues. V lost 6 bases, J lost 5 bases, and 20 bases lay in between. Sequenced sample: blood. The rearrangement joins TRBV6-1 to TRBJ1-5; D might be TRBD1 (5 bases). The source of this sequence is a woman younger than 30 with Graves' hyperthyroidism. CDR3 sequence (DNA): TGTGCCAGCAGGAAACGGGGGAGGGGCTTGGATCAGCCCCAGCATTTT. Protein: CASRKRGRGLDQPQHF.